This T cell receptor (beta chain) appears in the sequencing data of a study of blood T cell repertoires in COVID-19. Across the whole study: Researchers got acute and convalescent COVID-19 samples from the United States, Italy and Spain.

The CDR3 has 15 residues. The germline gives CDR1 LGHDT, CDR2 YNNKEL (reference sequence). V was clipped by 1 base and J by 2 bases, with 12 bases between them. Some clones are missing from TCRdb's copy, which holds only in-frame ones; the method was immunoSEQ multiplex PCR. This sample has roughly 97,000 clones; almost 85% occur once, and the top ten carry roughly a tenth. V is TRBV3-1 (or the pseudogene TRBV3-2) and J is TRBJ2-7; possible D gene TRBD1, 6 bases. Sequenced: peripheral blood. The receptor comes from a man aged 65 to 85 with acute or convalescent COVID-19. The CDR3 sequence: CASSQVSRGPYEQYF. CDR3 nucleotides: TGTGCCAGCAGCCAAGTATCCAGGGGACCCTACGAGCAGTACTTC.